The 21 T cell receptor beta chains listed next were all sequenced from one sample in a study of blood T cell repertoires in COVID-19. Sequenced by immunoSEQ multiplex PCR; TCRdb stores in-frame clones only, minus some. The sample lists roughly 13,000 clones; roughly nine tenths were seen once. Sequencing was performed on peripheral blood. These receptors all come from a human donor in a cohort sampled during active COVID-19.

In DNA form, the CDR3 reads TGTGCCAGCAGTTCAGGGGGCGAAACCCTCTACGAGCAGTACTTC. It codes for CASSSGGETLYEQYF. This rearrangement joins TRBV28 to TRBJ2-7, with 8 bases fitting TRBD1. This CDR3 region has 15 residues. Germline-derived CDR1 and CDR2 are MDHEN and SYDVKM. With V trimmed by 4 bases and J by 3 bases, 8 bases remained unmatched. The complete variable domain, with remaining parts taken from reference TRBV28 and TRBJ2-7, reads DVKVTQSSRYLVKRTGEKVFLECVQDMDHENMFWYRQDPGLGLRLIYFSYDVKMKEKGDIPEGYSVSREKKERFSLILESASTNQTSMYLCASSSGGETLYEQYFGPGTRLTVT.

This sequence joins TRBV7-2 and TRBJ2-2, with a possible D match to TRBD2 (7 bases). The V gene's germline CDR1 is SGHTA and CDR2 FQGNSA. V shed 3 bases and J shed 6 bases, with 23 bases lying between them. This CDR3 comprises 18 residues. The CDR3 DNA sequence: TGTGCCAGCAGCTTCCGAGCCGGGGGCGGGAGTGGGGCCGGGGAGCTGTTTTTT. Amino acid sequence: CASSFRAGGGSGAGELFF. The variable domain in full, with the rest retrieved from reference TRBV7-2 and TRBJ2-2, is GAGVSQSPSNKVTEKGKDVELRCDPISGHTALYWYRQSLGQGLEFLIYFQGNSAPDKSGLPSDRFSAERTGGSVSTLTIQRTQQEDSAVYLCASSFRAGGGSGAGELFFGEGSRLTVL.

The J gene is TRBJ2-7, the V gene TRBV12-3 or TRBV12-4, with D possibly matching TRBD1 (6 bases). The CDR3 totals 12 residues. The V gene lost 7 bases and the J gene lost 3 bases, with 10 bases spanning the gap. CDR3 protein: CASTIQGYEQYF. The CDR3 nucleotides read TGTGCCAGCACCATACAGGGCTACGAGCAGTACTTC.

This clone occurred once. The chain uses TRBV29-1 and TRBJ2-2; possibly TRBD1 for D (5 bases). Germline CDR1 and CDR2: SQVTM and ANQGSEA. The CDR3 runs to 12 residues. Trimming cost V 8 bases and J 0 bases, with 7 bases left between them. In nucleotides, the CDR3 is TGCAGCAGCAGGGCGAACACCGGGGAGCTGTTTTTT. Encoded protein: CSSRANTGELFF.

V and J are TRBV18 and TRBJ2-5; 9 bases map to TRBD1. V shed 0 bases and J 5 bases; nucleotides not matched to a gene: 10. The CDR3 spans 17 residues. In germline, CDR1 is KGHSH, CDR2 LQKENI. The CDR3 loop is CASSPPRTGVYGETQYF. Here the CDR3 DNA reads TGTGCCAGCTCACCACCTCGGACAGGGGTCTACGGGGAGACCCAGTACTTC.

This clone was observed once. The genes are TRBV7-2 and TRBJ1-2; D is unresolved. The CDR3 extends over 13 amino acids. Trimming left V 3 bases short and J 8 bases short, with 13 bases between. Germline V gene data show CDR1 as SGHTA and CDR2 as FQGNSA. Here the CDR3 reads CASSLRSHGGYTF. The DNA of the CDR3 is TGTGCCAGCAGCTTGAGGTCCCACGGCGGCTACACCTTC.

This chain connects TRBV6-5 to TRBJ1-6; TRBD1 matches 7 bases. V trimming: 6 bases; J trimming: 8 bases; junction bases outside the gene matches: 7. The CDR3 is made up of 14 amino acids. The V gene's germline CDR1 is MNHEY and CDR2 SVGAGI. The CDR3 DNA is TGTGCCAGCAGCATGGAGGGGGCTCATTCACCCCTCCACTTT. Its protein product is CASSMEGAHSPLHF.

The V and J genes are TRBV20-1 and TRBJ1-1; no firm D call. The CDR3 consists of 13 residues. V was clipped by 3 bases and J by 3 bases, with 11 bases between them. The germline CDR1 and CDR2 sequences are DFQATT and SNEGSKA (reference sequence). CDR3 amino acids: CSASPLTYTEAFF. CDR3 nucleotide sequence: TGCAGTGCTAGTCCTTTGACATACACTGAAGCTTTCTTT.

This chain connects TRBV9 to TRBJ2-3, with a weak D call TRBD2 (5 bases). The CDR3 has 17 residues. The germline V and J ends were trimmed by 3 bases and 3 bases, with 20 bases remaining between them. CDR1 is SGDLS, CDR2 YYNGEE, per germline. In DNA form, the CDR3 reads TGTGCCAGCAGCGCCGGACTGTCCCATTACCGTACAGATACGCAGTATTTT. This gives the protein CASSAGLSHYRTDTQYF.

J is TRBJ1-2 and V is TRBV28, with 8 bases matching TRBD1. Per the germline V gene, CDR1 is MDHEN and CDR2 is SYDVKM. The J segment lost 3 bases and the V segment lost 5 bases, leaving 8 bases of the junction unmatched. The CDR3 is 15 residues long. The DNA for the CDR3 is TGTGCCAGCAGTGAATCGACAGGGGTGGACTATGGCTACACCTTC. This sequence encodes CASSESTGVDYGYTF.

The chain recombines TRBV19 with TRBJ1-6; TRBD1 agrees at 8 bases. The CDR3 length is 13 residues. Per germline, CDR1 LNHDA and CDR2 SQIVND (reference sequence). V dropped 5 bases and J dropped 9; count of bases not matched to a gene: 3. Here the CDR3 DNA reads TGTGCCAGTAGTCCGACAGGGGTTTCACCCCTCCACTTT. This encodes CASSPTGVSPLHF.

The chain employs TRBV19 and TRBJ1-2; 9 bases fit TRBD1. There are 16 residues in the CDR3. J lost 3 bases, V lost 5 bases, and 10 bases had no gene match. Germline lookup yields CDR1 LNHDA and CDR2 SQIVND (reference sequence). The CDR3 nucleotides are TGTGCCAGTAGTGCAAGGGGGGACAGGGCGGACTATGGCTACACCTTC. As protein: CASSARGDRADYGYTF.

This clone was detected only once. This rearrangement joins TRBV3-1 (or the pseudogene TRBV3-2) to TRBJ2-3; 11 nucleotides match TRBD2. Germline-derived CDR1 and CDR2 are LGHDT and YNNKEL (reference sequence). With V trimmed by 4 bases and J by 8 bases, 11 bases remained unmatched. The CDR3 runs to 16 residues. For the CDR3, the DNA is TGTGCCAGCAGCCTAGGGACTAGCGGATCCGGTGGTACGCAGTATTTT. This sequence encodes CASSLGTSGSGGTQYF.

The chain links TRBV9 to TRBJ2-5; tentative D call: TRBD2 (7 bases). CDR3 length equals 15 residues. Per germline, CDR1 SGDLS and CDR2 YYNGEE. V lost 2 bases to trimming and J lost 4 bases, with 15 bases between them. This chain's CDR3 is CASSVAGATGETQYF. CDR3 bases: TGTGCCAGCAGCGTGGCGGGGGCGACTGGAGAGACCCAGTACTTC.

V usage is TRBV2 and J usage is TRBJ1-1; the D gene is possibly TRBD1 (6 bases). Trimming shortened V by 3 bases and J by 1 base, and 12 bases separated the two germline ends. Germline V gives CDR1 SNHLY, CDR2 FYNNEI. The CDR3 runs 15 residues. As DNA, the CDR3 is TGTGCCAGCAGTGAGGGGGCGCGCAGGAACACTGAAGCTTTCTTT. It encodes CASSEGARRNTEAFF.

This sequence joins TRBV7-9 and TRBJ1-6; D ambiguous. This CDR3 comprises 13 residues. Germline-derived CDR1 and CDR2 are SEHNR and FQNEAQ (reference sequence). V lost 0 bases and J 9 bases, leaving 6 bases between the germline ends. CDR3 coding DNA: TGTGCCAGCAGCTTAGCGTTCTCTTCACCCCTCCACTTT. This codes for CASSLAFSSPLHF.

The J gene is TRBJ2-5, the V gene TRBV11-3; D possibly corresponds to TRBD1 (7 bases). The CDR3 is made up of 16 amino acids. Germline CDR1 SGHNT, CDR2 YENEEA. V lost 2 bases to trimming and J lost 5 bases, with 18 bases between them. The CDR3 DNA is TGTGCCAGCAGCTTATGGGCCGAGGGGGCGGGGGAGACCCAGTACTTC. It codes for CASSLWAEGAGETQYF.

The V call is TRBV7-8, the J call TRBJ2-1, with 7 bases matching TRBD2. The CDR3 spans 17 residues. The germline CDR1 and CDR2 sequences are SGHVS and FQNEAQ. V lost 4 bases and J lost 4; bases outside the gene matches: 13. The CDR3 bases are TGTGCCAGCAGCTCGGTAGCACGGACTAGAATATACAATGAGCAGTTCTTC. Translation: CASSSVARTRIYNEQFF.

V gene TRBV27 combines with J gene TRBJ2-7, with TRBD2 matching 11 bases. CDR3 size: 15 residues. The germline CDR1 and CDR2 sequences are MNHEY and SMNVEV (reference sequence). J was trimmed by 4 bases and V by 5 bases; bases with no gene match: 7. CDR3 in DNA: TGTGCCAGCAGTCCCTGGACTAGCGGGTTATACGAGCAGTACTTC. Encoded protein: CASSPWTSGLYEQYF.

The rearrangement joins TRBV12-3 or TRBV12-4 to TRBJ1-1; the match to TRBD1 covers 7 bases. V was clipped by 5 bases and J by 6 bases; unmatched bases: 6. The CDR3 totals 13 residues. The CDR3 DNA is TGTGCCAGCAGTGGACGAACAGGGGCTGAAGCTTTCTTT. It codes for CASSGRTGAEAFF.

The V call is TRBV10-2, the J call TRBJ1-6; 7 nucleotides match TRBD1. V dropped 3 bases and J dropped 6; count of bases not matched to a gene: 8. Germline V gene data show CDR1 as WSHSY and CDR2 as SAAADI. The CDR3 sequence is 16 residues long. CDR3 sequence reads: CASSEGGGHINSPLHF. DNA for the CDR3: TGCGCCAGCAGTGAAGGAGGGGGCCATATTAATTCACCCCTCCACTTT.